The 22 T cell receptor beta chains below were found in one sample sequenced in a study of early T cells in non-severe SARS-CoV-2 infection. TCRdb fed the 5' RACE reads into MiXCR, producing one record per CDR3 protein. This sample has 60,000 to 75,000 distinct CDR3 sequences; over 9.5% occur once, and the top ten carry around 6%. The sample in question was whole blood, obtained at baseline. Receptors originate from an adult who was a healthcare worker with PCR-confirmed SARS-CoV-2 infection or an uninfected control (not recorded which).

This clonotype was seen ten or more times. V and J are TRBV30 and TRBJ1-5; D remains ambiguous. Trimming took off 2 bases at V and 5 bases at J, with 13 bases between the two ends. Looked up from germline, CDR1 is GTSNPN and CDR2 is SVGIG (reference sequence). CDR3 length equals 14 residues. The CDR3 DNA reads TGTGCCTGGAGTCTTACAACCGCAGATCAGCCCCAGCATTTT. Amino acids: CAWSLTTADQPQHF.

This chain connects TRBV11-2 to TRBJ1-1, with TRBD1 matching 8 bases. The germline gives CDR1 SGHAT, CDR2 FQNNGV. With V trimmed by 0 bases and J by 7 bases, 13 bases remained unmatched. This CDR3 spans 17 amino acids. CDR3 amino acids: CASSLDGSGGRPHEAFF. The CDR3 region has the DNA TGTGCCAGCAGCTTAGATGGCTCAGGGGGCCGGCCGCATGAAGCTTTCTTT. Complete variable domain (other parts from reference TRBV11-2 and TRBJ1-1): EAGVAQSPRYKIIEKRQSVAFWCNPISGHATLYWYQQILGQGPKLLIQFQNNGVVDDSQLPKDRFSAERLKGVDSTLKIQPAKLEDSAVYLCASSLDGSGGRPHEAFFGQGTRLTVV.

The genes are TRBV5-6 and TRBJ2-3, with D uncertain. Germline V gene data show CDR1 as SGHDT and CDR2 as YYEEEE. The length of the CDR3 is 13 residues. V lost 1 base and J 3 bases, leaving 6 bases between the germline ends. CDR3 region: CASSLILTDTQYF. Written as DNA, the CDR3 is TGTGCCAGCAGCTTGATCTTAACAGATACGCAGTATTTT.

The genes are TRBV7-8 and TRBJ1-5; TRBD1 is a possible D gene (5 bases). Per the germline V gene, CDR1 is SGHVS and CDR2 is FQNEAQ. Trimming took 3 bases from V and 7 from J, leaving 19 bases between them. CDR3 length equals 16 residues. The CDR3 DNA reads TGTGCCAGCAGCTTGGAGTTCAGGGCAAAGTCCCAGCCCCAGCATTTT. Encoded protein: CASSLEFRAKSQPQHF.

V is TRBV6-6 and J is TRBJ2-3; D not certain. V lost 2 bases to trimming and J lost 7 bases, with 7 bases between them. Looked up from germline, CDR1 is MNHNY and CDR2 is SVGAGI (reference sequence). CDR3 length: 12 residues. CDR3 nucleotides: TGTGCCAGCAGTTACCTGGGATATACGCAGTATTTT. Amino acids: CASSYLGYTQYF.

The chain combines TRBV5-8 with TRBJ1-6; 7 nucleotides agree with TRBD1. The germline gives CDR1 SGHTS, CDR2 YDEGEE. This CDR3 has 15 amino acids. Losses at the gene ends were 1 base for V and 8 bases for J; bases not matched to a gene: 6. DNA for the CDR3: TGTGCCAGCAGCTTGTTCGTAGGGGGCGATTCACCCCTCCACTTT. Protein product: CASSLFVGGDSPLHF.

This clonotype was counted at least ten times. The gene calls are TRBV12-3 or TRBV12-4 and TRBJ1-1, with TRBD1 identical over 9 bases. V lost 6 bases and J lost 4; bases outside the gene matches: 6. This CDR3 is built from 14 residues. The CDR3 DNA is TGTGCCAGCAGGGCCCGGACAGGGGTCACTGAAGCTTTCTTT. As protein: CASRARTGVTEAFF.

In this sample, this clonotype turned up many times. The V call is TRBV3-1, the J call TRBJ2-1; TRBD2 agrees at 9 bases. The CDR3 is 15 amino acids. The germline CDR1 and CDR2 sequences are LGHDT and YNNKEL (reference sequence). Trimming at V came to 1 base and at J to 4 bases, leaving 2 bases not matched to a gene. The CDR3 here is CASSQGGRAYNEQFF. The DNA of the CDR3 is TGTGCCAGCAGCCAAGGCGGGAGGGCATACAATGAGCAGTTCTTC.

In its sample, this clonotype was seen many times. The chain carries TRBV5-4 and TRBJ1-1; perhaps TRBD1 as D (5 bases). The CDR3 runs 14 residues. Deletions cut 0 bases from V and 4 bases from J, with 10 bases between. Germline V CDR1 and CDR2: SGHNT, YYREEE (reference sequence). CDR3 DNA sequence: TGTGCCAGCAGCTTGGATGCAGGGATCACTGAAGCTTTCTTT. This translates into CASSLDAGITEAFF.

The table lists this clonotype with many counts. V is TRBV7-2 and J is TRBJ2-1; TRBD1 is a possible D gene (6 bases). CDR1 is SGHTA, CDR2 FQGNSA, per germline. Trimming removed 5 bases at V and 12 bases at J, with 14 bases between. CDR3 length: 12 residues. This CDR3 reads CASSRDMGLQFF. The DNA of the CDR3 is TGTGCCAGCAGCCGGGACATGGGCCTGCAGTTCTTC.

This clonotype showed up many times. The CDR3 loop reads CASSQSSLAGGNEQFF. The CDR3, as DNA: TGTGCCAGCAGCCAATCCTCCCTAGCGGGAGGAAATGAGCAGTTCTTC. The rearrangement joins TRBV16 to TRBJ2-1; 11 nucleotides match TRBD2. This CDR3 has 16 residues. V was pared by 0 bases and J by 7 bases, with 5 bases of the junction left unmatched. Germline CDR1 reads KGHSY; CDR2 reads FQNENV.

This clonotype has more than one count but fewer than ten. The V call is TRBV7-6, the J call TRBJ2-1; D perhaps matches TRBD2 (5 bases). V gave up 5 bases and J gave up 4 bases, with 9 bases separating them. The germline V gene has CDR1 SGHVS and CDR2 FNYEAQ. The CDR3 sequence is 13 residues long. CDR3 residues: CASSPGDYNEQFF. Here the CDR3 DNA reads TGTGCCAGCAGCCCCGGGGATTACAATGAGCAGTTCTTC.

Ten or more counts support this clonotype. This sequence joins TRBV20-1 and TRBJ1-4, with D maybe TRBD1 (5 bases). This CDR3 has 14 residues. CDR1 DFQATT and CDR2 SNEGSKA come from the germline V gene (reference sequence). Trimming took off 4 bases at V and 8 bases at J, with 17 bases between the two ends. In DNA, the CDR3 is TGCAGTGCTATCTGGACAATTGGGGGGGAAAAACTGTTTTTT. This translates into CSAIWTIGGEKLFF.

The rearrangement uses TRBV18 and TRBJ2-3, with a tentative D call TRBD1 (6 bases). The germline gives CDR1 KGHSH, CDR2 LQKENI. With 6 bases removed from V and 2 bases from J, the gap between germline ends came to 9 bases. This CDR3 has 13 amino acids. CDR3 nucleotides: TGTGCCAGCTCGCGGACAGTCACAGATACGCAGTATTTT. Protein: CASSRTVTDTQYF.

There are a few counts of this clonotype. V and J are TRBV20-1 and TRBJ1-1; perhaps TRBD1 as D (5 bases). With 2 bases removed from V and 2 bases from J, the gap between germline ends came to 6 bases. This CDR3 is 12 amino acids long. The V gene's germline CDR1 is DFQATT and CDR2 SNEGSKA (reference sequence). The CDR3: CSARRDNTEAFF. CDR3 nucleotide sequence: TGCAGTGCTAGAAGGGACAACACTGAAGCTTTCTTT.

The genes are TRBV6-6 and TRBJ2-7, with a tentative D call TRBD1 (6 bases). The germline gives CDR1 MNHNY, CDR2 SVGAGI (reference sequence). V was clipped by 2 bases and J by 2 bases, with 16 bases between them. This CDR3 spans 16 amino acids. The DNA of the CDR3 is TGTGCCAGCAGTTACGAGACACAGGGAGTGCCCTACGAGCAGTACTTC. As protein: CASSYETQGVPYEQYF.

V usage is TRBV7-2 and J usage is TRBJ2-1; 8 positions match TRBD1. The CDR3 runs to 13 residues. Trimming removed 2 bases from V and 12 bases from J; junction bases left unmatched: 6. Germline CDR1 is SGHTA and CDR2 is FQGNSA. CDR3 in DNA: TGTGCCAGCAGCTTAAACAGGGGGGTAGGGCAGTTCTTC. This sequence encodes CASSLNRGVGQFF.

This chain connects TRBV6-5 to TRBJ2-7; D is perhaps TRBD2 (5 bases). Per germline, CDR1 MNHEY and CDR2 SVGAGI. There are 12 residues in the CDR3. Trimming shortened V by 8 bases and J by 5 bases, and 13 bases separated the two germline ends. For the CDR3, the DNA is TGTGCCAGCTGGCGGGTGGGCCACGAGCAGTACTTC. Translated, it gives CASWRVGHEQYF.

Only a few counts were recorded for this clonotype. The CDR3, as DNA: TGTGCCAGCAGCTCCTTGGATCACGCGCAGGGAAACACCATATATTTT. Its translation: CASSSLDHAQGNTIYF. The chain recombines TRBV5-4 with TRBJ1-3; D call uncertain. Trimming left V 3 bases short and J 4 bases short, with 17 bases between. There are 16 residues in the CDR3. The germline CDR1 and CDR2 sequences are SGHNT and YYREEE (reference sequence).

In this sample, this clonotype turned up a few times. The gene calls are TRBV6-2 or TRBV6-3 and TRBJ1-1; TRBD1 matches 11 bases. The CDR3 contains 14 residues. Germline trimming cut 5 bases from V and 6 bases from J; bases unmatched to any gene: 5. Germline CDR1 is MNHEY and CDR2 is SVGEGT. The CDR3 loop is CASSRTGGRAEAFF. CDR3 nucleotide sequence: TGTGCCAGCAGTCGGACAGGGGGCAGGGCTGAAGCTTTCTTT.

The chain recombines TRBV11-2 with TRBJ2-4; the match to TRBD2 covers 9 bases. CDR1 and CDR2 from the germline V gene are SGHAT and FQNNGV. This CDR3 has 19 residues. V lost 4 bases, J lost 8 bases, and 21 bases stayed unmatched. The CDR3 reads CASSSGRYGSGRSEDIQYF. CDR3 nucleotide sequence: TGTGCCAGCAGCTCGGGACGGTACGGGAGCGGGAGGAGTGAGGACATTCAGTACTTC.

This clonotype was counted ten times or more. The chain joins TRBV2 to TRBJ2-3; 8 nucleotides agree with TRBD1. V shed 4 bases and J 3 bases; nucleotides not matched to a gene: 6. Germline V lookup: CDR1 SNHLY, CDR2 FYNNEI. The CDR3 spans 15 residues. In nucleotides, the CDR3 is TGTGCCAGCAGTGTTCAGGGGGCGCGGACAGATACGCAGTATTTT. Protein sequence: CASSVQGARTDTQYF.